These 14 T cell receptor beta chains share one sample of origin, sequenced in a study of T cells in women clearing cervical HPV infection. Data came from immunoSEQ multiplex PCR; TCRdb stores just in-frame clones and leaves some out. This sample's table has around 13,000 clones. Material: blood buffy coat. These receptors were obtained from a woman aged 18 to 75 with a cervical HPV16 infection that either progressed to CIN3+ or cleared (not recorded which).

About this clone itself: The read gets to within 3 residues of the CDR3 end, and the germline J gene fills in the rest. The chain joins TRBV30 to TRBJ1-2, with D perhaps TRBD1 (6 bases). Germline V gene sequence: CDR1 GTSNPN, CDR2 SVGIG (reference sequence). This CDR3 region has 16 residues. Partial CDR3 DNA: TGTGCCTGGAGTGTACCGGTAGGGGGTGGGGGCAATGAC. Translated: CAWSVPVGGGGND. The whole CDR3 sequence is CAWSVPVGGGGNDYTF.

The CDR3 protein is CASSSRVLTDTQYF. The CDR3 DNA, read in part, is TGTGCCAGCAGCTCCCGGGTACTCACAGATACG. This rearrangement joins TRBV5-5 to TRBJ2-3, with D unclear. Coverage ceases 3 residues before the CDR3 finishes, and the germline J gene fills in the end. Per germline, CDR1 SGHKS and CDR2 YYEKEE (reference sequence). V was pared by 3 bases and J by 2 bases, with 10 bases between. This CDR3 is 14 amino acids long. The full variable domain, its missing parts supplied by reference TRBV5-5 and TRBJ2-3, is DAGVTQSPTHLIKTRGQQVTLRCSPISGHKSVSWYQQVLGQGPQFIFQYYEKEERGRGNFPDRFSARQFPNYSSELNVNALLLGDSALYLCASSSRVLTDTQYFGPGTRLTVL.

The CDR3 DNA, read in part, is TGTGCCAGCAGCTTCACAGGGACGAACACTGAA. This translates into CASSFTGTNTE. The full CDR3 is CASSFTGTNTEAFF. V and J are TRBV7-9 and TRBJ1-1; possible D gene TRBD1, 6 bases. The read ends 3 residues shy of where the CDR3 ends; the end is completed using the germline J gene. With 3 bases removed from V and 1 base from J, the gap between germline ends came to 9 bases. Per the germline V gene, CDR1 is SEHNR and CDR2 is FQNEAQ (reference sequence). The CDR3 covers 14 residues.

Comment on this clone: The CDR3 end is not reached by the read, which stops 3 residues before it; the germline J gene fills it in. The chain joins TRBV5-4 to TRBJ1-1; D is uncertain. The V gene's germline CDR1 is SGHNT and CDR2 YYREEE (reference sequence). The CDR3 is made up of 14 amino acids. Trimming cost V 2 bases and J 1 base, with 9 bases left between them. Incomplete CDR3 DNA: TGTGCCAGCAGCTTTTCACTTGGGAACACTGAA. It encodes CASSFSLGNTE. The entire CDR3 protein is CASSFSLGNTEAFF. The complete variable domain, with remaining parts taken from reference TRBV5-4 and TRBJ1-1, reads ETGVTQSPTHLIKTRGQQVTLRCSSQSGHNTVSWYQQALGQGPQFIFQYYREEENGRGNFPPRFSGLQFPNYSSELNVNALELDDSALYLCASSFSLGNTEAFFGQGTRLTVV.

The sequenced CDR3 bases are TGTGCCAGCAGCTTACAACACCCCGGGTATGGT. This codes for CASSLQHPGYG. From start to end, the CDR3 is CASSLQHPGYGQYF. The chain links TRBV7-9 to TRBJ2-4; D is ambiguous. The CDR3 goes on 3 residues after the read ends, and that part is filled in from the germline J gene. Germline CDR1 is SEHNR and CDR2 is FQNEAQ (reference sequence). The CDR3 runs to 14 residues.

This clone registers medium-sized (0.01 to 0.1%) by frequency. The read is 3 residues too short to cover the CDR3 end, so that end is filled in from the germline J gene. The chain combines TRBV7-3 with TRBJ2-3; 7 bases align to TRBD2. There are 13 residues in the CDR3. V dropped 5 bases and J dropped 7; count of bases not matched to a gene: 6. Germline CDR1 and CDR2: SGHTA and FQGTGA. The chain's CDR3 is CASSTSSGNTQYF. Partial CDR3 DNA: TGTGCCAGCAGCACATCTAGCGGAAATACG.

A remark on this clone: The CDR3 end is not reached by the read, which stops 3 residues before it; the germline J gene fills it in. V gene TRBV9 combines with J gene TRBJ2-3, with D uncertain. Germline CDR1 and CDR2: SGDLS and YYNGEE. Trimming shortened V by 4 bases and J by 0 bases, and 9 bases separated the two germline ends. This CDR3 contains 14 residues. Partial CDR3 DNA: TGTGCCAGCAGCCCTCAACAAAGCACAGATACG. It specifies CASSPQQSTDT. The CDR3 in its entirety is CASSPQQSTDTQYF.

This clone is medium-sized by frequency. The read stops 3 residues short of the end of the CDR3; the missing end is completed from the germline J gene. The J gene is TRBJ2-7, the V gene TRBV14; D remains unclear. Germline CDR1 is SGHDN and CDR2 is FVKESK. This CDR3 has 14 amino acids. The V and J ends lost 2 bases and 1 base respectively, with 9 bases between them. Partial CDR3 DNA: TGTGCCAGCAGCCAAAAAAGCTATTCCTACGAG. It encodes CASSQKSYSYE. The entire CDR3 is CASSQKSYSYEQYF.

The CDR3 loop reads CASSQRGIGETQYF. The sequenced CDR3 bases are TGCGCCAGCAGCCAGCGGGGAATAGGGGAGACC. The rearrangement joins TRBV4-1 to TRBJ2-5; weak D call: TRBD2 (6 bases). The CDR3 is cut off 3 residues early in the read; its end comes from the germline J gene. Trimming pared 3 bases from V and 5 bases from J, leaving 13 bases between. Germline V gene data show CDR1 as MGHRA and CDR2 as YSYEKL. CDR3 size: 14 residues.

Note on this clone: The read terminates 3 residues ahead of where the CDR3 ends, so the germline J gene completes it. The genes are TRBV19 and TRBJ1-6; 8 nucleotides match TRBD1. V gave up 3 bases and J gave up 9 bases; unmatched junction bases: 13. The V gene's germline CDR1 is LNHDA and CDR2 SQIVND (reference sequence). The CDR3 extends over 17 amino acids. CDR3 bases read: TGTGCCAGTAGTATGGGATCGACAGGGGCCAACTTTTCACCC. Its translation: CASSMGSTGANFSP. The CDR3 as a whole reads CASSMGSTGANFSPLHF.

With regard to this clone: Sequencing ends 3 residues short of the CDR3 end; the germline J gene provides the rest. The genes are TRBV5-6 and TRBJ2-2, with D possibly TRBD1 on 6 matching bases. This CDR3 spans 15 amino acids. Germline CDR1 reads SGHDT; CDR2 reads YYEEEE. The CDR3 sequence is CASSFPGQGVFALFF. CDR3 DNA, as far as it was read: TGTGCCAGCAGCTTTCCGGGACAAGGGGTTTTTGCG.

By frequency, this clone registers medium-sized. The read ends 3 residues early relative to the CDR3; the germline J gene fills the gap. Distinct nucleotide sequences in the sample also encode this CDR3. The chain carries TRBV18 and TRBJ2-4, with a possible D match to TRBD2 (6 bases). CDR3 size: 17 residues. Trimming cost V 4 bases and J 3 bases, with 19 bases left between them. CDR1 is KGHSH and CDR2 is LQKENI in the germline V gene. The CDR3 is CASSQPAAGPFKNIQYF. Incomplete CDR3 DNA: TGTGCCAGCTCACAACCCGCAGCGGGCCCTTTCAAAAACATT. Based on the CDR3 plus reference TRBV18 and TRBJ2-4, the full variable domain is NAGVMQNPRHLVRRRGQEARLRCSPMKGHSHVYWYRQLPEEGLKFMVYLQKENIIDESGMPKERFSAEFPKEGPSILRIQQVVRGDSAAYFCASSQPAAGPFKNIQYFGAGTRLSVL.

CDR3 region: CASSDASFSGYTF. The sequenced part of the CDR3 DNA is TGTGCCAGCAGTGACGCGTCTTTTAGTGGC. The chain is built from TRBV6-1 and TRBJ1-2; D unclear. Read data end 3 residues before the CDR3 end; the end is taken from the germline J gene. V gave up 3 bases and J gave up 7 bases, with 12 bases separating them. Germline values: CDR1 MNHNS, CDR2 SASEGT. The CDR3 has 13 residues.

About this clone: The sequence runs out 3 residues before the end of the CDR3; the remainder is reconstructed from the germline J gene. The chain joins TRBV19 to TRBJ2-1; 8 bases agree with TRBD2. This CDR3 has 17 amino acids. CDR1 is LNHDA and CDR2 is SQIVND in the germline V gene (reference sequence). Germline trimming cut 5 bases from V and 5 bases from J; bases unmatched to any gene: 14. The covered CDR3 bases are TGTGCCAGTAGTCCTCCCCAGGCGGGGGGTCTTCACAATGAG. This encodes CASSPPQAGGLHNE. The whole CDR3 sequence is CASSPPQAGGLHNEQFF.